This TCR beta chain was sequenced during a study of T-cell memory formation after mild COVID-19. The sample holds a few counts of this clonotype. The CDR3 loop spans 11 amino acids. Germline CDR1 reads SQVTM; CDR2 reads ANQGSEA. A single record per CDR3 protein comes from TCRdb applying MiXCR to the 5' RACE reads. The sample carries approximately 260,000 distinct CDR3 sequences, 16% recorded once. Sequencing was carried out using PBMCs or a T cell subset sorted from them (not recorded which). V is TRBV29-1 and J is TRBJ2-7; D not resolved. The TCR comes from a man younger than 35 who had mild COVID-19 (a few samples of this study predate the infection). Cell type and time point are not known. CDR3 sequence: CRPDLYYEQYV. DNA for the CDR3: TGCAGGCCTGACTTGTACTACGAGCAGTACGTC.